The 27 T cell receptor beta chains listed next were all sequenced from one sample in a study of T cell repertoires in cytomegalovirus infection. TCRdb processed the reads anew with MiXCR; each CDR3 protein has one entry. The table records 490,000 or so distinct CDR3 sequences, 11% of them present only once. Sequenced input: PBMCs. These receptors were taken from a human donor in good health (CMV status not recorded). Some clones in this sample may be carry-over from other donors' samples.

This clonotype was seen a few times. The chain uses TRBV25-1 and TRBJ1-1, with unresolved D. V was clipped by 5 bases and J by 0 bases, with 10 bases between them. The CDR3 contains 14 residues. Germline lookup yields CDR1 MGHDK and CDR2 SYGVNS. CDR3 protein: CASSIGWMNTEAFF. CDR3 DNA sequence: TGTGCCAGCAGTATCGGTTGGATGAACACTGAAGCTTTCTTT.

V and J are TRBV2 and TRBJ1-6; D is ambiguous. Germline CDR1 and CDR2: SNHLY and FYNNEI. The CDR3 contains 13 residues. The V and J ends lost 7 bases and 9 bases respectively, with 13 bases between them. The chain's CDR3 is CASKGSAGSPLHF. The CDR3 coding sequence is TGTGCCAGCAAAGGTTCTGCAGGTTCACCCCTCCACTTT.

Ten or more counts support this clonotype. The gene calls are TRBV7-2 and TRBJ2-1; 8 bases fit TRBD2. Germline V gene lookup returns CDR1 SGHTA and CDR2 FQGNSA. This CDR3 spans 11 amino acids. The junction had 0 bases not matched to a gene; V was cut back by 2 bases and J by 12 bases. CDR3: CASSLRGGQFF. The CDR3 DNA follows: TGTGCCAGCAGCTTACGGGGGGGGCAGTTCTTC.

This clonotype was found many times. The chain joins TRBV12-3 or TRBV12-4 to TRBJ2-3; 8 bases map to TRBD2. V lost 5 bases and J lost 9; bases outside the gene matches: 7. The CDR3 sequence is 13 residues long. The CDR3 sequence is CASSLLTSVTQYF. The CDR3 DNA reads TGTGCCAGCAGTCTCCTGACTAGCGTGACGCAGTATTTT.

The sample holds one count of this clonotype. The rearrangement links TRBV28 to TRBJ2-7, with D perhaps being TRBD1 or TRBD2 (5 bases each). The length of the CDR3 is 12 residues. Trimming took off 4 bases at V and 12 bases at J, with 16 bases between the two ends. Germline lookup yields CDR1 MDHEN and CDR2 SYDVKM. The CDR3 sequence: CASSSGTDSPYF. The DNA of the CDR3 is TGTGCCAGCAGTTCCGGGACGGATAGCCCGTACTTC.

The V and J genes are TRBV5-1 and TRBJ1-1; D call uncertain. The germline V gene has CDR1 SGHRS and CDR2 YFSETQ. This CDR3 region has 15 residues. Trimming cost V 5 bases and J 2 bases, with 16 bases left between them. The CDR3 sequence: CASRYPVDGNTEAFF. DNA for the CDR3: TGCGCCAGCAGGTACCCCGTCGACGGAAACACTGAAGCTTTCTTT.

This clonotype occurred many times. This chain joins TRBV6-2 or TRBV6-3 and TRBJ2-1; D not resolved. Germline lookup yields CDR1 MNHEY and CDR2 SVGEGT. There are 13 residues in the CDR3. Trimming removed 6 bases from V and 5 bases from J, with 11 bases in between. The CDR3 DNA reads as TGTGCCAGCAGACAAGACATTAACAATGAGCAGTTCTTC. Residues: CASRQDINNEQFF.

About this clonotype itself: Since a much larger clone is just one base distant, this may be a read error. The gene calls are TRBV7-2 and TRBJ1-1; TRBD1 might be the D (5 bases). Trimming removed 5 bases from V and 2 bases from J, with 21 bases in between. Germline V gene data show CDR1 as SGHTA and CDR2 as FQGNSA. The CDR3 sequence is 17 residues long. This chain's CDR3 is CASSQRDGGALNTEAFF. The CDR3 DNA is TGTGCCAGCAGCCAACGGGACGGCGGCGCCCTAAACACTGAAGCTTTCTTT.

The gene calls are TRBV29-1 and TRBJ2-1, with 8 bases lining up with TRBD2. Trimming at V came to 6 bases and at J to 6 bases, leaving 10 bases not matched to a gene. Per the germline V gene, CDR1 is SQVTM and CDR2 is ANQGSEA. The length of the CDR3 is 14 residues. The CDR3 is CSVIPAGAGNEQFF. In nucleotides, the CDR3 is TGCAGCGTCATACCAGCGGGAGCCGGCAATGAGCAGTTCTTC.

In regard to this clonotype: With a much larger clone just one base away, this may be a read error. CDR3 sequence reads: CASSADGNQPQHF. CDR3 nucleotides: TGTGCCAGCAGCGCCGACGGGAATCAGCCCCAGCATTTT. The V and J genes are TRBV9 and TRBJ1-5; D ambiguous. Germline values: CDR1 SGDLS, CDR2 YYNGEE. Trimming cost V 3 bases and J 4 bases, with 8 bases left between them. CDR3 length equals 13 residues.

This clonotype was seen ten or more times. The chain is built from TRBV20-1 and TRBJ1-1, with D possibly TRBD1 on 6 matching bases. V was cut by 4 bases and J by 0 bases, with 24 bases left in between. Per the germline V gene, CDR1 is DFQATT and CDR2 is SNEGSKA (reference sequence). The CDR3 runs to 18 residues. The CDR3 is CSANYGGQFPVMNTEAFF. CDR3 in DNA: TGCAGTGCTAATTACGGGGGGCAGTTCCCTGTTATGAACACTGAAGCTTTCTTT.

This clonotype was picked up a small number of times. The V and J genes are TRBV6-5 and TRBJ2-7, with TRBD2 as a possible D gene (6 bases). The CDR3 loop spans 13 amino acids. In germline, CDR1 is MNHEY, CDR2 SVGAGI. The CDR3 DNA follows: TGTGTTAGCTACGCGGGAAGGGTGGGCGAGCAGTACTTC. Its translation is CVSYAGRVGEQYF.

The rearrangement joins TRBV27 to TRBJ2-7, with no clear D. Trimming removed 8 bases at V and 1 base at J, with 9 bases between. CDR1 and CDR2 from the germline V gene are MNHEY and SMNVEV (reference sequence). The length of the CDR3 is 12 residues. The DNA for the CDR3 is TGTGCCAGCCTAGGAACATCCTACGAGCAGTACTTC. Translating gives CASLGTSYEQYF.

The chain employs TRBV5-1 and TRBJ2-3; 7 nucleotides align to TRBD1. The V segment lost 2 bases and the J segment 4 bases; nucleotides outside the gene matches: 7. From germline, CDR1 is SGHRS and CDR2 YFSETQ. This CDR3 contains 15 residues. The DNA of the CDR3 is TGCGCCAGCAGCTTAACTCAGGGGGACGCAGATACGCAGTATTTT. Translated: CASSLTQGDADTQYF. Based on the CDR3 plus reference TRBV5-1 and TRBJ2-3, the full variable domain is KAGVTQTPRYLIKTRGQQVTLSCSPISGHRSVSWYQQTPGQGLQFLFEYFSETQRNKGNFPGRFSGRQFSNSRSEMNVSTLELGDSALYLCASSLTQGDADTQYFGPGTRLTVL.

This clonotype was seen a handful of times. The chain links TRBV2 to TRBJ1-2; 7 nucleotides align to TRBD1. The length of the CDR3 is 14 residues. Per germline, CDR1 SNHLY and CDR2 FYNNEI. With 7 bases clipped from V and 5 bases from J, the junction kept 10 bases outside the gene matches. This CDR3 is CASIPPTGYYGYTF. In DNA, the CDR3 is TGTGCCAGCATCCCGCCGACAGGGTATTATGGCTACACCTTC. The variable domain in full, completed from reference TRBV2 and TRBJ1-2, reads EPEVTQTPSHQVTQMGQEVILRCVPISNHLYFYWYRQILGQKVEFLVSFYNNEISEKSEIFDDQFSVERPDGSNFTLKIRSTKLEDSAMYFCASIPPTGYYGYTFGSGTRLTVV.

This clonotype was seen a handful of times. The J gene is TRBJ2-5, the V gene TRBV20-1; D is unclear. CDR3 length: 17 amino acids. Deletions cut 3 bases from V and 4 bases from J, with 24 bases between. Looked up from germline, CDR1 is DFQATT and CDR2 is SNEGSKA (reference sequence). CDR3 amino acids: CSARPSFRGKTPETQYF. CDR3 coding DNA: TGCAGTGCTAGGCCCAGTTTTCGCGGCAAGACCCCAGAGACCCAGTACTTC.

This clonotype was recorded at least ten times. A much larger clone differs from this one at a single base, so this may be a read error. The rearrangement links TRBV28 to TRBJ2-5; D remains ambiguous. CDR3 length: 11 amino acids. Per germline, CDR1 MDHEN and CDR2 SYDVKM. V gave up 7 bases and J gave up 1 base, with 4 bases separating them. The CDR3 region has the DNA TGTGCCAGCAACACCCAAGAGACCCAGTACTTC. Translating gives CASNTQETQYF.

The genes are TRBV27 and TRBJ1-4; D remains ambiguous. This CDR3 contains 14 residues. The germline gives CDR1 MNHEY, CDR2 SMNVEV (reference sequence). With 8 bases removed from V and 6 bases from J, the gap between germline ends came to 16 bases. The CDR3 region has the DNA TGTGCCAGCGGCTTGGTTAGCGCAGATGAAAAACTGTTTTTT. Protein: CASGLVSADEKLFF.

The sample holds many counts of this clonotype. The V call is TRBV11-2, the J call TRBJ1-2; no definite D call. The CDR3 has 15 amino acids. Germline CDR1 and CDR2: SGHAT and FQNNGV. Between the trimmed V and J ends, which lost 1 base and 4 bases, there was a span of 13 bases. CDR3 residues: CASSLGLGLGYGYTF. CDR3 nucleotide sequence: TGTGCCAGCAGCTTAGGCTTAGGACTAGGCTATGGCTACACCTTC.

This clonotype has at least ten counts. The rearrangement joins TRBV19 to TRBJ1-5, with D uncertain. V shed 2 bases and J shed 4 bases, with 15 bases lying between them. The CDR3 runs 16 residues. The V gene's germline CDR1 is LNHDA and CDR2 SQIVND (reference sequence). The CDR3 loop is CASSIRGRVPNQPQHF. The DNA for the CDR3 is TGTGCCAGTAGTATACGGGGTAGGGTTCCGAATCAGCCCCAGCATTTT.

This clonotype was picked up many times. V and J are TRBV7-8 and TRBJ2-2; TRBD1 aligns across 7 bases. The germline CDR1 and CDR2 sequences are SGHVS and FQNEAQ. V lost 3 bases and J lost 2; bases outside the gene matches: 6. The CDR3 spans 16 residues. The CDR3 DNA sequence: TGTGCCAGCAGCTTCATTACAGGGGCTAACACCGGGGAGCTGTTTTTT. Encoded protein: CASSFITGANTGELFF.

The chain has TRBV11-2 and TRBJ1-1, with D perhaps TRBD1 (6 bases). Germline V gives CDR1 SGHAT, CDR2 FQNNGV. This CDR3 is built from 13 residues. With 5 bases removed from V and 7 bases from J, the gap between germline ends came to 14 bases. This CDR3 is CASSPDRTVEAFF. CDR3 DNA: TGTGCCAGCAGCCCCGACAGGACTGTTGAAGCTTTCTTT.

The sample holds many counts of this clonotype. The chain is built from TRBV27 and TRBJ1-2; D unclear. From germline, CDR1 is MNHEY and CDR2 SMNVEV (reference sequence). There are 14 residues in the CDR3. The germline V and J ends were trimmed by 5 bases and 5 bases, with 15 bases remaining between them. The CDR3 is CASSPRGWAYGYTF. CDR3 in DNA: TGTGCCAGCAGTCCCCGGGGATGGGCTTATGGCTACACCTTC.

Of note for this clonotype: A much larger clonotype is one base distant, so this may be a read error. The genes are TRBV2 and TRBJ2-7; D is undetermined. Germline CDR1 reads SNHLY; CDR2 reads FYNNEI. The CDR3 length is 13 residues. The CDR3 region has the DNA TGTACCAGCAGTGAAAGTCTGACCTACGAGCAGTACTTC. Its protein is CTSSESLTYEQYF.

In the case of this clonotype: This may stem from a read error, because a much larger clone lies one nucleotide away. V gene TRBV7-8 combines with J gene TRBJ2-7, with D perhaps TRBD2 (5 bases). Trimming took 5 bases from V and 0 from J, leaving 14 bases between them. CDR1 and CDR2 (germline): SGHVS, FQNEAQ. The length of the CDR3 is 15 residues. Here the CDR3 reads CASSTRELNSYEQYF. CDR3 nucleotides: TGTGCCAGCAGCACAAGGGAGCTAAACTCCTACGAGCAGTACTTC.

This clonotype was seen repeatedly, ten times or more. The chain joins TRBV12-3 or TRBV12-4 to TRBJ1-1; TRBD1 aligns across 8 bases. V trimming: 6 bases; J trimming: 4 bases; junction bases outside the gene matches: 7. The CDR3 covers 14 residues. CDR3 region: CASSPRGQGTEAFF. DNA for the CDR3: TGTGCCAGCAGCCCCAGGGGGCAAGGCACTGAAGCTTTCTTT.

The V gene is TRBV19, the J gene TRBJ1-4; D possibly corresponds to TRBD1 (5 bases). Trimming took 4 bases from V and 7 from J, leaving 16 bases between them. The germline V gene encodes CDR1 LNHDA and CDR2 SQIVND (reference sequence). There are 15 residues in the CDR3. The CDR3 DNA reads as TGTGCCAGTAGTAAGGGACCAGGACCTTCTGAAAAACTGTTTTTT. Protein sequence: CASSKGPGPSEKLFF.